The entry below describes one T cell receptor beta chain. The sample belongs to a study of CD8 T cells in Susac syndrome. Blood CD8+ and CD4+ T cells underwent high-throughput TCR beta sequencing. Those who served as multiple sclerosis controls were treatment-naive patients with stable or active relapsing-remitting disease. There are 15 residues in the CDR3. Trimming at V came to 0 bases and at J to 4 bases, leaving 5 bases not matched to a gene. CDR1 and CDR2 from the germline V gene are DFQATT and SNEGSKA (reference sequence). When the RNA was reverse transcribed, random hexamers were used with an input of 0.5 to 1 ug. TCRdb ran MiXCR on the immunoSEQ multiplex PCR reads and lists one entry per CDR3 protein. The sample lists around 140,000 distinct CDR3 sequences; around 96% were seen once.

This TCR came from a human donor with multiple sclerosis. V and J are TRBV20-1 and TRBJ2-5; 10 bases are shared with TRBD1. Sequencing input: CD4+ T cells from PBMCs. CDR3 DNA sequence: TGCAGTGCTAGAGATCTGGGACAGGGGCTAGAGACCCAGTACTTC. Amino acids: CSARDLGQGLETQYF.